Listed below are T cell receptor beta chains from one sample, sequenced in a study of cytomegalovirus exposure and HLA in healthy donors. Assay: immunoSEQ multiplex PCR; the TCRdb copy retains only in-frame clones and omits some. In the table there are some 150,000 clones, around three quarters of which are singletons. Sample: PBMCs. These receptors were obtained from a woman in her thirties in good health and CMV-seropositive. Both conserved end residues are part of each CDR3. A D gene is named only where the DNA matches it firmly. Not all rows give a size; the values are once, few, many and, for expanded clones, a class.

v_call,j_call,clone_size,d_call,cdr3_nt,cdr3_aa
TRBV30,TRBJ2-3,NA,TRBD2,TGTGCCTGGACCCTGGGGACTAGCGGGAGAGCAGATACGCAGTATTTT,CAWTLGTSGRADTQYF
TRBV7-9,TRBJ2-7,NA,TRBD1,TGTGCCAGCAACGCCCCGGGACAGGGGGCGAACGAGCAGTACTTC,CASNAPGQGANEQYF
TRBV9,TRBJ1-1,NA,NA,TGTGCCAGCAGCGTAACCGGGATGAACACTGAAGCTTTCTTT,CASSVTGMNTEAFF
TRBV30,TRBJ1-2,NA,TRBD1,TGTGCCTGGAGCAACAGGGGGAGCGTGGCTAACTATGGCTACACCTTC,CAWSNRGSVANYGYTF
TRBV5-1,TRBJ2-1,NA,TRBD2,TGCGCCAGCAGCTTGGTGACTAGCGGGGGGGCCTACAATGAGCAGTTCTTC,CASSLVTSGGAYNEQFF
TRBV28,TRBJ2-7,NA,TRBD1,TGTGCCAGCACGATGACAGGGCTCTACGAGCAGTACTTC,CASTMTGLYEQYF
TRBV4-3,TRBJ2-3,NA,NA,TGCGCCAGCAGCCAAGGGGGACTTGCAGGAGATACGCAGTATTTT,CASSQGGLAGDTQYF
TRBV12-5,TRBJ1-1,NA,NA,TGTGCTAGTGGTCGACAGGCCAACACTGAAGCTTTCTTT,CASGRQANTEAFF
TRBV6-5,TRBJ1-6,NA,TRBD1,TGTGCCAGCCGGGACAGGGGTGGGCTAAGGTCACCCCTCCACTTT,CASRDRGGLRSPLHF
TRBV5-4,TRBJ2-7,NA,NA,TGTGCCAGCAGCTTGGGGAGAGAACCCTACGAGCAGTACTTC,CASSLGREPYEQYF
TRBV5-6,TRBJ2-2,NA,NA,TGTGCCAGCAGCGGGCCGGGATCCCTGTTCGCCGGGGAGCTGTTTTTT,CASSGPGSLFAGELFF
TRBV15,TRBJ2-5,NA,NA,TGTGCCACCAGCGCGGGACCCCAAGAGACCCAGTACTTC,CATSAGPQETQYF
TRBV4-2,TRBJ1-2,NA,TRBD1,TGTGCCAGCAGCCAAGCGGGACAGGGGATGGATGGCTACACCTTC,CASSQAGQGMDGYTF
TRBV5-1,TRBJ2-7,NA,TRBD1,TGCGCCAGCAGCTCACAGGGGAACCCCGACGAGCAGTACTTC,CASSSQGNPDEQYF
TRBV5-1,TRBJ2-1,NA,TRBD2,TGCGCCAGCAGCGCTGGGGGGGGGTCCTACAATGAGCAGTTCTTC,CASSAGGGSYNEQFF
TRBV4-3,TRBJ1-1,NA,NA,TGCGCCAGCAGCCCCTTAGGGGCGGGAGTCACTGAAGCTTTCTTT,CASSPLGAGVTEAFF
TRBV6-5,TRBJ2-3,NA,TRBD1,TGTGCCAGCAGTTGGACAGGTAGTAGCACAGATACGCAGTATTTT,CASSWTGSSTDTQYF
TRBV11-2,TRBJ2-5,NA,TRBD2,TGTGCCAGCAGCCCCCGGGGAGGGGAGATACAGACCCAGTACTTC,CASSPRGGEIQTQYF
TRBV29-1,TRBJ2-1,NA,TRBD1,TGCAGCGTCGTTTTCCGGGACAGGCGGTACAATGAGCAGTTCTTC,CSVVFRDRRYNEQFF
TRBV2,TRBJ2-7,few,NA,TGTGCCAGCAGTGAAGGGTTTCAGGGGTTGGAGCAGTACTTC,CASSEGFQGLEQYF
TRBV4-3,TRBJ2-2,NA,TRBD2,TGCGCCAGCAGCCAAGAATTAGCGGGAGGTCATAACACCGGGGAGCTGTTTTTT,CASSQELAGGHNTGELFF
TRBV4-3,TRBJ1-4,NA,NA,TGCGCCAGCAGCCAAGATGAGGGAAGGAAGGAAAAACTGTTTTTT,CASSQDEGRKEKLFF